Described below is a single T cell receptor beta chain sequence and its context. Its antigen remains unknown. Primers for the PCR totalled 60 Vbeta and 13 Jbeta. The authors' processing: Approximately 12 million of 80 million to 85 million unique TCR beta chains were shared, per a later count. The data were produced by immunoSEQ multiplex PCR, yet TCRdb's version contains in-frame clones alone and is incomplete. V, J and clone size derive from that table, while D and trimming were established from the DNA sequence. The sample shows under 150,000 clones, 75% to 80% of them seen only once. The sample belongs to a study of cytomegalovirus exposure and HLA in healthy donors. Study findings and constraints: High sensitivity and specificity were reportedly achieved when the classifier diagnosed cytomegalovirus status. Rare sequences made up most TCRs, while some public TCRs were found in many donors. HLA restriction was apparent for most CMV-associated TCR beta chains in a later analysis.

This CDR3 region has 17 residues. Germline trimming cut 3 bases from V and 0 bases from J; bases unmatched to any gene: 4. Germline lookup yields CDR1 MDHEN and CDR2 SYDVKM. The source of this sequence is a woman aged 45-65 years in good health and CMV-seronegative. This chain links TRBV28 with TRBJ1-4, with 10 bases identical to TRBD1. The sample consisted of PBMCs. In DNA form, the CDR3 reads TGTGCCAGCAGTTTCTCGGGACAGGGGACAACTAATGAAAAACTGTTTTTT. Translated: CASSFSGQGTTNEKLFF.